The next 27 T cell receptor beta chains were all read from a single sample in a study of cytomegalovirus exposure and HLA in healthy donors. Repertoires were generated with immunoSEQ multiplex PCR, while TCRdb's copy carries only in-frame clones and drops some. The repertoire consists of some 130,000 clones, with roughly 89% occurring once and the leading ten covering approximately 1.2%. Source material: PBMCs. The receptors here all came from a woman younger than 30 in good health and CMV-seronegative.

The J gene is TRBJ2-5, the V gene TRBV9; 7 bases line up with TRBD1. Germline CDR1 and CDR2: SGDLS and YYNGEE. This CDR3 has 13 residues. The J segment lost 1 base and the V segment lost 4 bases, leaving 1 base of the junction unmatched. The CDR3 region is CASSPGGQETQYF. The CDR3 nucleotides read TGTGCCAGCAGCCCAGGGGGCCAAGAGACCCAGTACTTC. The variable domain in full, completed from reference TRBV9 and TRBJ2-5, reads DSGVTQTPKHLITATGQRVTLRCSPRSGDLSVYWYQQSLDQGLQFLIQYYNGEERAKGNILERFSAQQFPDLHSELNLSSLELGDSALYFCASSPGGQETQYFGPGTRLLVL.

The chain carries TRBV6-1 and TRBJ1-5; a weak D match, TRBD1 (6 bases). The CDR3 is 15 amino acids. Germline V lookup: CDR1 MNHNS, CDR2 SASEGT. V was shortened by 4 bases and J by 0 bases, with 10 bases between the two germline ends. The CDR3 protein is CASSGTAYSNQPQHF. As DNA, the CDR3 is TGTGCCAGCAGTGGGACAGCGTATAGCAATCAGCCCCAGCATTTT.

The J gene is TRBJ1-2, the V gene TRBV4-1, with D unclear. V was trimmed by 5 bases and J by 2 bases, leaving 9 bases between them. Germline CDR1 reads MGHRA; CDR2 reads YSYEKL. The CDR3 loop spans 13 amino acids. The DNA for the CDR3 is TGCGCCAGCAGCTCCCCATCCAACTATGGCTACACCTTC. The encoded protein is CASSSPSNYGYTF.

This sequence joins TRBV6-1 and TRBJ1-3; D call uncertain. The CDR3 extends over 14 amino acids. The V end was cut by 6 bases, the J end by 0 bases, with 9 bases between. Germline assignment: CDR1 MNHNS and CDR2 SASEGT. The CDR3 DNA reads as TGTGCCAGCAGCGACTTGAGCTCTGGAAACACCATATATTTT. Its translation is CASSDLSSGNTIYF.

The chain uses TRBV18 and TRBJ1-4; D not resolved. The CDR3 length is 13 residues. Germline loops: CDR1 KGHSH, CDR2 LQKENI. The V end was cut by 3 bases, the J end by 8 bases, with 10 bases between. The CDR3 region is CASSPASVEKLFF. The CDR3 DNA sequence: TGTGCCAGCTCACCGGCTTCCGTAGAAAAACTGTTTTTT.

This sequence joins TRBV7-9 and TRBJ1-5; D is undetermined. Per germline, CDR1 SEHNR and CDR2 FQNEAQ (reference sequence). The CDR3 runs to 15 residues. V shed 0 bases and J shed 1 base, with 7 bases lying between them. The CDR3 region has the DNA TGTGCCAGCAGCTTAGCTCCTGGCAGCAATCAGCCCCAGCATTTT. Translating it yields CASSLAPGSNQPQHF. The variable domain in full, completed from reference TRBV7-9 and TRBJ1-5, reads DTGVSQNPRHKITKRGQNVTFRCDPISEHNRLYWYRQTLGQGPEFLTYFQNEAQLEKSRLLSDRFSAERPKGSFSTLEIQRTEQGDSAMYLCASSLAPGSNQPQHFGDGTRLSIL.

The rearrangement uses TRBV5-1 and TRBJ2-5; 8 bases align to TRBD1. Germline V gene sequence: CDR1 SGHRS, CDR2 YFSETQ. The ends lost 0 bases at V and 4 bases at J; junction bases unmatched: 2. CDR3 length equals 14 residues. This CDR3 is CASSLGQGIETQYF. CDR3 nucleotides: TGCGCCAGCAGCTTGGGACAGGGGATAGAGACCCAGTACTTC.

V and J are TRBV2 and TRBJ1-2; 7 nucleotides align to TRBD1. J gave up 7 bases and V 8 bases, and 7 bases lay outside the gene matches. The CDR3 runs 12 residues. Per germline, CDR1 SNHLY and CDR2 FYNNEI. CDR3 sequence reads: CASQDRVGGYTF. The DNA of the CDR3 is TGTGCCAGCCAAGACAGGGTCGGTGGCTACACCTTC.

The gene calls are TRBV7-9 and TRBJ2-7, with a tentative D call TRBD2 (5 bases). The CDR3 extends over 13 amino acids. CDR1 and CDR2 from the germline V gene are SEHNR and FQNEAQ (reference sequence). Between the trimmed V and J ends, which lost 3 bases and 7 bases, there was a span of 13 bases. The CDR3 protein is CASSLVLTGEQYF. The CDR3 coding sequence is TGTGCCAGCAGCTTGGTCCTAACGGGAGAGCAGTACTTC.

This clone turned up a few times. The rearrangement uses TRBV6-1 and TRBJ1-2; tentative D call: TRBD1 (5 bases). V lost 0 bases and J 2 bases, leaving 7 bases between the germline ends. CDR3 size: 14 residues. Germline loops: CDR1 MNHNS, CDR2 SASEGT. CDR3 in DNA: TGTGCCAGCAGTGAAGCGCGGGGCAACTATGGCTACACCTTC. Protein product: CASSEARGNYGYTF.

The V call is TRBV19, the J call TRBJ2-1; D is uncertain. V was pared by 3 bases and J by 7 bases, with 4 bases between. The CDR3 is 11 residues long. Germline assignment: CDR1 LNHDA and CDR2 SQIVND (reference sequence). This CDR3 is CASSIGNEQFF. The CDR3 nucleotides are TGTGCCAGTAGTATCGGGAATGAGCAGTTCTTC.

The rearrangement uses TRBV19 and TRBJ1-5; tentative D call: TRBD1 (6 bases). V was cut by 6 bases and J by 0 bases, with 15 bases left in between. The CDR3 extends over 16 amino acids. Germline CDR1 and CDR2: LNHDA and SQIVND (reference sequence). The CDR3 DNA follows: TGTGCCAGTAGCTTCACAGGGACCTATAGCAATCAGCCCCAGCATTTT. Its protein is CASSFTGTYSNQPQHF.

The chain uses TRBV6-5 and TRBJ2-7; D is perhaps TRBD2 (7 bases). CDR1 is MNHEY, CDR2 SVGAGI, per germline. CDR3 length equals 14 residues. V was cut by 4 bases and J by 7 bases, with 17 bases left in between. The CDR3 spells CASSSGGEREEQYF. CDR3 in DNA: TGTGCCAGCAGTTCGGGGGGCGAACGAGAAGAGCAGTACTTC.

The V call is TRBV7-9, the J call TRBJ2-4, with D perhaps matching TRBD1 (6 bases). Germline V gene lookup returns CDR1 SEHNR and CDR2 FQNEAQ (reference sequence). The CDR3 runs 17 residues. The ends were cut back, 0 bases at V and 4 bases at J, with 16 bases in the middle. The DNA for the CDR3 is TGTGCCAGCAGCTTAGCGGGCCAAGACAGGAGAAAAAACATTCAGTACTTC. This sequence encodes CASSLAGQDRRKNIQYF.

V usage is TRBV9 and J usage is TRBJ1-2; 7 nucleotides align to TRBD1. V lost 0 bases to trimming and J lost 2 bases; unmatched junction nucleotides: 1. This CDR3 is 14 amino acids long. Germline V gives CDR1 SGDLS, CDR2 YYNGEE. CDR3 loop: CASSVGDSNYGYTF. CDR3 nucleotide sequence: TGTGCCAGCAGCGTAGGGGACAGCAACTATGGCTACACCTTC. The complete variable domain, with remaining parts taken from reference TRBV9 and TRBJ1-2, reads DSGVTQTPKHLITATGQRVTLRCSPRSGDLSVYWYQQSLDQGLQFLIQYYNGEERAKGNILERFSAQQFPDLHSELNLSSLELGDSALYFCASSVGDSNYGYTFGSGTRLTVV.

The chain combines TRBV18 with TRBJ1-6; D ambiguous. Trimming stripped 2 bases from V and 0 bases from J, with 14 bases between. This CDR3 has 18 residues. CDR1 is KGHSH, CDR2 LQKENI, per germline. CDR3 coding DNA: TGTGCCAGCTCACCAGGTTTTGGCCTCAGCTCCTATAATTCACCCCTCCACTTT. Encoded protein: CASSPGFGLSSYNSPLHF.

The V and J genes are TRBV4-1 and TRBJ2-7; no clear D gene. Germline V gene sequence: CDR1 MGHRA, CDR2 YSYEKL. Trimming left V 5 bases short and J 7 bases short, with 18 bases between. There are 14 residues in the CDR3. CDR3 amino acids: CASSTEPGLREQYF. The CDR3, as DNA: TGCGCCAGCAGCACCGAACCAGGTTTAAGGGAGCAGTACTTC.

This chain connects TRBV6-6 to TRBJ2-2, with unresolved D. The germline V and J ends were trimmed by 7 bases and 2 bases, with 8 bases remaining between them. CDR1 MNHNY and CDR2 SVGAGI come from the germline V gene (reference sequence). The CDR3 has 13 amino acids. Here the CDR3 reads CASIPLNTGELFF. The DNA of the CDR3 is TGTGCCAGCATCCCTCTAAACACCGGGGAGCTGTTTTTT.

The chain uses TRBV6-6 and TRBJ1-2, with D tentatively TRBD1 (5 bases). The V gene lost 6 bases and the J gene lost 8 bases, with 16 bases spanning the gap. Germline assignment: CDR1 MNHNY and CDR2 SVGAGI (reference sequence). The CDR3 length is 13 residues. The CDR3 region has the DNA TGTGCCAGCAGACTACCTCAGGGCAGCGGCTACACCTTC. Its protein product is CASRLPQGSGYTF.

The V gene is TRBV18, the J gene TRBJ2-7; weak D call: TRBD2 (6 bases). Germline V gives CDR1 KGHSH, CDR2 LQKENI. Trimming pared 4 bases from V and 3 bases from J, leaving 19 bases between. CDR3 length equals 16 residues. DNA for the CDR3: TGTGCCAGCTCACGACCGGAGGGTGCGGGCAACTACGAGCAGTACTTC. It yields the protein CASSRPEGAGNYEQYF.

The rearrangement links TRBV4-1 to TRBJ1-3; no definite D call. This CDR3 has 16 residues. The ends were cut back, 0 bases at V and 0 bases at J, with 9 bases in the middle. The germline V gene has CDR1 MGHRA and CDR2 YSYEKL. This CDR3 is CASSQEYGNSGNTIYF. The DNA for the CDR3 is TGCGCCAGCAGCCAAGAGTACGGTAACTCTGGAAACACCATATATTTT.

For the CDR3, the DNA is TGTGCCAGCTCACAGGACAGCAACTATGGCTACACCTTC. This encodes CASSQDSNYGYTF. The chain recombines TRBV18 with TRBJ1-2, with TRBD1 as a possible D gene (6 bases). Germline CDR1 and CDR2: KGHSH and LQKENI. The CDR3 contains 13 residues. V was cut by 4 bases and J by 2 bases, with 8 bases left in between.

This sequence joins TRBV4-2 and TRBJ2-2; TRBD1 agrees at 8 bases. CDR1 is LGHNA, CDR2 YNFKEQ, per germline. The CDR3 runs 16 residues. J lost 2 bases, V lost 4 bases, and 6 bases had no gene match. CDR3 sequence (DNA): TGTGCCAGCAGCCCAACGGACAGGGAAAACACCGGGGAGCTGTTTTTT. As protein: CASSPTDRENTGELFF.

J is TRBJ2-1 and V is TRBV4-1; 16 bases fit TRBD2. Germline CDR1 is MGHRA and CDR2 is YSYEKL. The V and J ends lost 1 base and 7 bases, in that order; junction bases with no gene match: 7. The CDR3 loop spans 18 amino acids. The CDR3 region is CASSQVLGLAGGWNEQFF. The DNA of the CDR3 is TGCGCCAGCAGCCAAGTTCTGGGACTAGCGGGGGGGTGGAATGAGCAGTTCTTC.

The CDR3 nucleotides are TGCGCCAGCAGCTTGGGGCAGGGGGCTTGGAGAACTGAAGCTTTCTTT. Amino acids: CASSLGQGAWRTEAFF. V is TRBV5-1 and J is TRBJ1-1, with 8 bases identical to TRBD1. The CDR3 extends over 16 amino acids. CDR1 and CDR2 from the germline V gene are SGHRS and YFSETQ. V was pared by 0 bases and J by 5 bases, with 9 bases of the junction left unmatched.

The V gene is TRBV5-1, the J gene TRBJ1-4; unclear D gene. Per the germline V gene, CDR1 is SGHRS and CDR2 is YFSETQ. The CDR3 has 14 residues. The V and J ends lost 5 bases and 4 bases respectively, with 12 bases between them. Here the CDR3 reads CASRTSGINEKLFF. The DNA for the CDR3 is TGCGCCAGCAGGACCAGCGGCATTAATGAAAAACTGTTTTTT. Variable domain in full (rest from reference TRBV5-1 and TRBJ1-4): KAGVTQTPRYLIKTRGQQVTLSCSPISGHRSVSWYQQTPGQGLQFLFEYFSETQRNKGNFPGRFSGRQFSNSRSEMNVSTLELGDSALYLCASRTSGINEKLFFGSGTQLSVL.

This chain uses TRBV7-9 with TRBJ2-5, with D perhaps matching TRBD2 (5 bases). V was pared by 0 bases and J by 5 bases, with 22 bases between. Germline V gene sequence: CDR1 SEHNR, CDR2 FQNEAQ (reference sequence). The CDR3 is 18 amino acids. The CDR3 DNA reads TGTGCCAGCAGCTTAGCGCTCAGTGATGGAACGGGGTGGGAGACCCAGTACTTC. This gives the protein CASSLALSDGTGWETQYF.